This T cell receptor beta chain was profiled in a study of blood T cell repertoires in COVID-19. Deletions cut 0 bases from V and 2 bases from J, with 5 bases between. This CDR3 region has 15 residues. Germline values: CDR1 KGHSH, CDR2 LQKENI. How the authors handled the data: For nucleated cells, counts were estimated from reference gene primer amplification. Data came from immunoSEQ multiplex PCR; TCRdb stores just in-frame clones and leaves some out. D and trimming come from the DNA, and the V and J calls and clone size come from that table. Altogether around 76,000 clones are present, 85% to 90% being singletons, with the ten largest covering about 0.56%.

The rearrangement joins TRBV18 to TRBJ2-6; D is unclear. The sequenced sample consisted of peripheral blood. The TCR sequence derives from a man between 60 and 75 years old with acute or convalescent COVID-19. In DNA, the CDR3 is TGTGCCAGCTCACCACCACAGCCTGGGGCCAACGTCCTGACTTTC. Encoded protein: CASSPPQPGANVLTF.